This T cell receptor (beta chain) was documented in a study of T-cell reconstitution after alpha-beta-depleted transplantation in children. General study points: About two months after transplant, alpha-beta T cells reportedly came from several hundred expanded graft clones.

This clonotype was observed a few times. The antigen remains unidentified. Germline V lookup: CDR1 DFQATT, CDR2 SNEGSKA (reference sequence). This CDR3 contains 15 residues. Deletions cut 3 bases from V and 2 bases from J, with 14 bases between. Unique molecular identifiers were incorporated into the prepared TCRbeta library. TCRdb re-analysed the PCR reads in MiXCR, keeping a single row per CDR3 protein. The sample includes fewer than 550,000 distinct CDR3 sequences, roughly 16% seen only once; the top ten take under 30%. The TCR comes from a boy under three years old who had a stem cell transplant for Wiskott-Aldrich syndrome, so the T cells may come from the graft donor. The source was PBMCs, mostly from graft donor cells, collected 360 days after TCRalphabeta/CD19-depleted stem cell transplant. J is TRBJ2-1 and V is TRBV20-1, with no clear D. The CDR3 nucleotides are TGCAGTGCTAGTCCCTCCCCTGTGACCTACAATGAGCAGTTCTTC. This codes for CSASPSPVTYNEQFF.